These 22 T cell receptor beta chains were sequenced from one sample in a study of T cell changes during pregnancy in multiple sclerosis. Here immunoSEQ multiplex PCR was the method, and the copy in TCRdb shows in-frame clones only, minus some. The repertoire holds tens of thousands of clones, about 91% seen once, with 1.1% to 1.5% in the top ten. The source was peripheral blood, collected in the second trimester of pregnancy. These receptors were collected from a female donor in good health, enrolled as a control in a pregnancy study.

V usage is TRBV4-3 and J usage is TRBJ2-7; TRBD2 is a possible D gene (5 bases). Germline V CDR1 and CDR2: LGHNA, YSLEER. V gave up 2 bases and J gave up 4 bases, with 15 bases separating them. This CDR3 is built from 15 residues. For the CDR3, the DNA is TGCGCCAGCAGCCAACGTGACTACCCAAAATACGAGCAGTACTTC. Its translation: CASSQRDYPKYEQYF.

The genes are TRBV13 and TRBJ2-1, with TRBD2 matching 7 bases. The CDR3 has 16 residues. Germline lookup yields CDR1 PRHDT and CDR2 FYEKMQ (reference sequence). V lost 5 bases and J lost 3; bases outside the gene matches: 10. CDR3 DNA sequence: TGTGCCAGCAGCCACACCGGGACTAAACTCTACAATGAGCAGTTCTTC. It encodes CASSHTGTKLYNEQFF.

The chain recombines TRBV6-6 with TRBJ2-2, with 8 positions matching TRBD2. The CDR3 totals 15 residues. Trimming cost V 8 bases and J 1 base; bases outside gene matches: 6. Germline V gene sequence: CDR1 MNHNY, CDR2 SVGAGI (reference sequence). Written as DNA, the CDR3 is TGTGCCAGCGTTTCGGCGGGGGGGAACACCGGGGAGCTGTTTTTT. Translation gives CASVSAGGNTGELFF.

The V and J genes are TRBV5-4 and TRBJ2-3; D is unresolved. The germline V and J ends were trimmed by 0 bases and 4 bases, with 3 bases remaining between them. The CDR3 spans 12 residues. CDR1 is SGHNT and CDR2 is YYREEE in the germline V gene (reference sequence). The CDR3 DNA reads TGTGCCAGCAGCTTGGCTCCAGATACGCAGTATTTT. It specifies CASSLAPDTQYF.

This chain links TRBV9 with TRBJ2-5; tentative D call: TRBD2 (6 bases). Between the trimmed V and J ends, which lost 0 bases and 5 bases, there was a span of 11 bases. This CDR3 comprises 14 residues. Germline V gene lookup returns CDR1 SGDLS and CDR2 YYNGEE. The chain's CDR3 is CASSVGRAVETQYF. The CDR3 bases are TGTGCCAGCAGCGTAGGGAGGGCCGTGGAGACCCAGTACTTC.

This chain uses TRBV28 with TRBJ2-1; D perhaps matches TRBD2 (6 bases). V was trimmed by 6 bases and J by 2 bases, leaving 8 bases between them. Germline CDR1 and CDR2: MDHEN and SYDVKM. The CDR3 spans 13 residues. DNA of the CDR3: TGTGCCAGCAGGGAGCGGGCCTACAATGAGCAGTTCTTC. Protein: CASRERAYNEQFF. The full variable domain, completed using reference TRBV28 and TRBJ2-1, is DVKVTQSSRYLVKRTGEKVFLECVQDMDHENMFWYRQDPGLGLRLIYFSYDVKMKEKGDIPEGYSVSREKKERFSLILESASTNQTSMYLCASRERAYNEQFFGPGTRLTVL.

The chain is built from TRBV5-1 and TRBJ1-2, with TRBD1 identical over 10 bases. V was pared by 1 base and J by 8 bases, with 5 bases of the junction left unmatched. CDR1 SGHRS and CDR2 YFSETQ come from the germline V gene. The CDR3 totals 14 residues. The CDR3 DNA follows: TGCGCCAGCAGCTTGTATGGACAGGGGGACGGCTACACCTTC. Translating gives CASSLYGQGDGYTF.

The chain employs TRBV6-1 and TRBJ2-3; tentative D call: TRBD2 (6 bases). Trimming took 3 bases from V and 6 from J, leaving 10 bases between them. The CDR3 runs to 13 residues. CDR1 and CDR2 (germline): MNHNS, SASEGT. CDR3 loop: CASSDGGWDTQYF. CDR3 DNA sequence: TGTGCCAGCAGTGACGGGGGATGGGATACGCAGTATTTT.

This chain joins TRBV14 and TRBJ2-7; TRBD2 agrees at 11 bases. The CDR3 totals 16 residues. Germline CDR1 and CDR2: SGHDN and FVKESK. V shed 4 bases, J shed 2 bases, and the junction held 7 bases outside the gene matches. Written as DNA, the CDR3 is TGTGCCAGCAGCCCATTTAGCGGGGGGGCCGCCTACGAGCAGTACTTC. It specifies CASSPFSGGAAYEQYF.

V gene TRBV7-9 combines with J gene TRBJ2-3, with D unresolved. V shed 1 base and J shed 0 bases, with 8 bases lying between them. The CDR3 consists of 15 residues. The germline V gene has CDR1 SEHNR and CDR2 FQNEAQ (reference sequence). CDR3 amino acids: CASSLVASSTDTQYF. CDR3 nucleotide sequence: TGTGCCAGCAGCTTAGTAGCCTCTAGCACAGATACGCAGTATTTT.

The CDR3 sequence: CASRISGEGDTQYF. The CDR3 DNA reads as TGTGCCAGCAGAATTTCGGGGGAGGGGGATACGCAGTATTTT. The rearrangement links TRBV6-1 to TRBJ2-3, with 7 bases aligning to TRBD2. V gave up 6 bases and J gave up 6 bases; unmatched junction bases: 9. CDR1 is MNHNS and CDR2 is SASEGT in the germline V gene. The CDR3 consists of 14 residues.

The genes are TRBV30 and TRBJ1-2; TRBD1 agrees at 8 bases. Germline CDR1 GTSNPN, CDR2 SVGIG (reference sequence). The V and J ends lost 3 bases and 8 bases, in that order; junction bases with no gene match: 5. The CDR3 has 12 residues. CDR3 nucleotides: TGTGCCTGGAGAATAACAGGGGGAGGCTACACCTTC. This translates into CAWRITGGGYTF. The full variable domain, in which reference TRBV30 and TRBJ1-2 provide the parts outside the CDR3, is SQTIHQWPATLVQPVGSPLSLECTVEGTSNPNLYWYRQAAGRGLQLLFYSVGIGQISSEVPQNLSASRPQDRQFILSSKKLLLSDSGFYLCAWRITGGGYTFGSGTRLTVV.

The rearrangement links TRBV9 to TRBJ2-6; TRBD1 is a possible D gene (6 bases). Germline values: CDR1 SGDLS, CDR2 YYNGEE. Trimming stripped 7 bases from V and 4 bases from J, with 18 bases between. CDR3 length: 16 residues. The CDR3 DNA is TGTGCCAGCTCGTGGGCAGGGGCGGCGGGGGCCAACGTCCTGACTTTC. Its translation is CASSWAGAAGANVLTF.

The chain uses TRBV4-2 and TRBJ2-1; 7 bases agree with TRBD2. Germline lookup yields CDR1 LGHNA and CDR2 YNFKEQ. After removal of 0 bases from V and 4 bases from J, the junction contained 3 bases not matched to a gene. The CDR3 is 15 amino acids. This chain's CDR3 is CASSQEPAGYNEQFF. The CDR3 DNA is TGTGCCAGCAGCCAAGAGCCAGCGGGGTACAATGAGCAGTTCTTC.

The V call is TRBV19, the J call TRBJ1-1, with D possibly TRBD1 on 5 matching bases. In germline, CDR1 is LNHDA, CDR2 SQIVND (reference sequence). V was shortened by 3 bases and J by 1 base, with 12 bases between the two germline ends. This CDR3 is built from 15 residues. The CDR3 DNA reads TGTGCCAGTAGTATTCTTATCGGGGGGAACACTGAAGCTTTCTTT. The encoded protein is CASSILIGGNTEAFF.

The chain couples TRBV29-1 to TRBJ2-1; no clear D. The V end lost 5 bases, the J end lost 6 bases, and 5 bases lay between the germline ends. The CDR3 loop spans 10 amino acids. The germline CDR1 and CDR2 sequences are SQVTM and ANQGSEA. The CDR3 DNA is TGCAGCGTTTCCAGCAATGAGCAGTTCTTC. Translated, it gives CSVSSNEQFF.

The chain has TRBV19 and TRBJ2-7; possible D gene TRBD1, 6 bases. Germline assignment: CDR1 LNHDA and CDR2 SQIVND (reference sequence). V was pared by 5 bases and J by 3 bases, with 8 bases between. The CDR3 has 12 amino acids. The DNA for the CDR3 is TGTGCCAGTAGTCCACAGGGCTACGAGCAGTACTTC. Its translation is CASSPQGYEQYF.

As concerns this clone: Relative to the germline gene, one junction end is altered; a read error may explain this. CDR3 sequence: CASSPAGAGVTSHEQYF. Here the CDR3 DNA reads TGTGCCAGCTCACCAGCCGGCGCGGGAGTGACCTCCCACGAGCAGTACTTC. The chain has TRBV18 and TRBJ2-7, with 7 bases lining up with TRBD2. CDR1 is KGHSH, CDR2 LQKENI, per germline. CDR3 length equals 17 residues.

The genes are TRBV7-2 and TRBJ2-3; the D gene is possibly TRBD2 (6 bases). CDR3 size: 16 residues. The V end lost 5 bases, the J end lost 2 bases, and 17 bases lay between the germline ends. Germline loops: CDR1 SGHTA, CDR2 FQGNSA. CDR3 DNA: TGTGCCAGCAGCGCCTCGACATGGGGGGACACAGATACGCAGTATTTT. This gives the protein CASSASTWGDTDTQYF.

V is TRBV7-6 and J is TRBJ2-6, with D maybe TRBD1 (6 bases). Germline assignment: CDR1 SGHVS and CDR2 FNYEAQ. The CDR3 consists of 15 residues. Trimming removed 5 bases at V and 2 bases at J, with 10 bases between. The CDR3 spells CASSPPGAGANVLTF. The CDR3 DNA reads as TGTGCCAGCAGCCCCCCAGGGGCTGGGGCCAACGTCCTGACTTTC. The variable domain in full, completed from reference TRBV7-6 and TRBJ2-6, reads GAGVSQSPRYKVTKRGQDVALRCDPISGHVSLYWYRQALGQGPEFLTYFNYEAQQDKSGLPNDRFSAERPEGSISTLTIQRTEQRDSAMYRCASSPPGAGANVLTFGAGSRLTVL.

This clone was recorded once. The chain is built from TRBV25-1 and TRBJ2-3, with TRBD2 as a possible D gene (7 bases). The CDR3 extends over 14 amino acids. In germline, CDR1 is MGHDK, CDR2 SYGVNS. V was trimmed by 8 bases and J by 6 bases, leaving 18 bases between them. CDR3 sequence (DNA): TGTGCCAGCCTTATGGGGGGGGCTGTGGATACGCAGTATTTT. It encodes CASLMGGAVDTQYF.

This chain links TRBV5-1 with TRBJ2-5; 13 nucleotides align to TRBD2. The V gene end was trimmed by 4 bases and the J gene end by 4 bases; junction bases not matched to a gene: 7. The CDR3 is 16 residues long. Germline V CDR1 and CDR2: SGHRS, YFSETQ. The CDR3 protein is CASSLGLAGDRETQYF. The CDR3 DNA follows: TGCGCCAGCAGCCTAGGACTAGCGGGAGATCGAGAGACCCAGTACTTC.